The present T cell receptor beta chain was sequenced within a study of identical twins. TCRdb independently ran MiXCR on the 5' RACE reads; one entry per CDR3 protein. The data contain approximately 550,000 distinct CDR3 sequences, approximately 20% of them singletons. Germline CDR1 is SNHLY and CDR2 is FYNNEI. The V gene lost 4 bases and the J gene lost 6 bases, with 16 bases spanning the gap. The CDR3 length is 14 residues. Study-wide results and caveats: The analysis was cross-sectional rather than longitudinal within donors.

This clonotype came up a few times. The antigen is unknown. The same sample was also used in a study of yellow fever vaccine responses in identical twins.

The chain is built from TRBV2 and TRBJ2-7; D is undetermined. Sequenced input: CD4+ T cells sorted from blood. The receptor comes from a woman between 18 and 29 years old in good health. The chain's CDR3 is CASSALQAVSEQYV. The CDR3 DNA follows: TGTGCCAGCAGTGCTCTCCAGGCCGTAAGCGAGCAGTACGTC.